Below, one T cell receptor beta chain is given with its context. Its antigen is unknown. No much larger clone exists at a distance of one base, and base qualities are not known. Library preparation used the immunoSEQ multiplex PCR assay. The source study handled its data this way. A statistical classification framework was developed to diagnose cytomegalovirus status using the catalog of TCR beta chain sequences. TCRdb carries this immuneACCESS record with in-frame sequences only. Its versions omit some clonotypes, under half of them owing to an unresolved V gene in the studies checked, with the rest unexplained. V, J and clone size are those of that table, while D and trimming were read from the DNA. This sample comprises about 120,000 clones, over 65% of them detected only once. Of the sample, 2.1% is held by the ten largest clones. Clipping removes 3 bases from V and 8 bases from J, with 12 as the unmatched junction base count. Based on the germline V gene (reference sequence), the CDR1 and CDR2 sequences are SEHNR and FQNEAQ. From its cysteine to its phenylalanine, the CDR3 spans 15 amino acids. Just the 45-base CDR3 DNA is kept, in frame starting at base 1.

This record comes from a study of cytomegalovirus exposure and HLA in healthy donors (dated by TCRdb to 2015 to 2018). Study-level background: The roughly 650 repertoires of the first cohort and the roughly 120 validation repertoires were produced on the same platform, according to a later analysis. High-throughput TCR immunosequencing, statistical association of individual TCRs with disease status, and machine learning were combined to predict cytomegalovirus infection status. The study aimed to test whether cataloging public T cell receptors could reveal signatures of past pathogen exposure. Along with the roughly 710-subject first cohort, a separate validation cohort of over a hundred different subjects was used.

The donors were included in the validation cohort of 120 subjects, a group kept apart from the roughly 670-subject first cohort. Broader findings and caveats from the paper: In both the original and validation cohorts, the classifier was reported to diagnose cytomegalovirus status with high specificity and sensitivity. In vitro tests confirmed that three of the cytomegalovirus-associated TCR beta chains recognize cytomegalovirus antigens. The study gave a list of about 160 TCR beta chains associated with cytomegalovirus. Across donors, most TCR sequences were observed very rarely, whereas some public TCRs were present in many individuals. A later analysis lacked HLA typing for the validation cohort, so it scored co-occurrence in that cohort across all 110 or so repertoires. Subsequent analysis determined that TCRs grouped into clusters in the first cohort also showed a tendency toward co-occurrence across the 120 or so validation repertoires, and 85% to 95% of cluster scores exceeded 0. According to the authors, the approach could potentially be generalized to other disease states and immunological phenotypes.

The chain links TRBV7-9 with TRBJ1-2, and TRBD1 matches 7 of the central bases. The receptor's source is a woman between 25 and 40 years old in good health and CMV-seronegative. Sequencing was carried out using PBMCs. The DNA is TGTGCCAGCAGCTTTGAGGCGACAGGGTCGGGGGGCTACACCTTC. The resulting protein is CASSFEATGSGGYTF.